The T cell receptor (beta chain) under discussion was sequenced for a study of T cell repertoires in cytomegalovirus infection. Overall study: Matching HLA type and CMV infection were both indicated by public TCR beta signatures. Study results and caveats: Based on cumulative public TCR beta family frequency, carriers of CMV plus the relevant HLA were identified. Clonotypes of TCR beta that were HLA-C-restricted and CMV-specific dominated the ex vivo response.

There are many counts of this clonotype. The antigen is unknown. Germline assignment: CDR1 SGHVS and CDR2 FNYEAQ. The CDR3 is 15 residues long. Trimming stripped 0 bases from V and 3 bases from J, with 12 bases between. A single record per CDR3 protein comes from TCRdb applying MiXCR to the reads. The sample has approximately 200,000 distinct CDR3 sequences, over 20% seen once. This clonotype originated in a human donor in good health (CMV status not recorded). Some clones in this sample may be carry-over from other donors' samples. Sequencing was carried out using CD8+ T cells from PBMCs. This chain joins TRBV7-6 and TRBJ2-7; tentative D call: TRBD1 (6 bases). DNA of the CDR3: TGTGCCAGCAGCTTAGCGGGCCAGGGGATCTACGAGCAGTACTTC. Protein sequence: CASSLAGQGIYEQYF.